The sequence of this T cell receptor (beta chain) was determined in a study of regulatory T cells. Notes on this clone: Its specificity is unknown.

Study-level findings and limits: Regulatory T cells showed the strongest V-J pair restriction and V/J gene skewing among patient repertoires. Control CD8+ cells showed a nonsignificant trend toward higher Shannon entropy than patient CD8+ cells.

In germline, CDR1 is MNHEY, CDR2 SMNVEV (reference sequence). The CDR3 covers 15 residues. V was shortened by 4 bases and J by 4 bases, with 15 bases between the two germline ends. Amplification used 52 TRBV primers and 13 TRBJ primers. Data came from immunoSEQ multiplex PCR; TCRdb stores just in-frame clones and leaves some out. The sample lists tens of thousands of clones, over 85% seen once, with 3.5% to 4% in the top ten. All CD3G-deficient patients showed autoimmunity, more severe in two. Patients aged 2 to 39 years had fewer naive T cells. This receptor was identified in a child under 10 years old with CD3G deficiency. The sample was CD8+ T cells sorted from blood. The chain carries TRBV27 and TRBJ2-3; the D gene is possibly TRBD2 (6 bases). CDR3: CASSSSGGGSDTQYF. The CDR3 coding sequence is TGTGCCAGCAGTTCAAGCGGTGGAGGGTCAGATACGCAGTATTTT.